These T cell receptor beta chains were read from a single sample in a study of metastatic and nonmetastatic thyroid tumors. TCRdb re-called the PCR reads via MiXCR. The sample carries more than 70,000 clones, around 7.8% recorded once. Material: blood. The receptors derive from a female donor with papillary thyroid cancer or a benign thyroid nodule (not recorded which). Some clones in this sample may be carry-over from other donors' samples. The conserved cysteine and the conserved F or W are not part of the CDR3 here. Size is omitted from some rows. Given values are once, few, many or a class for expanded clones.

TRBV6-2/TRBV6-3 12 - ASSYGGDFYEQY
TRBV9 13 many ASSVGGSTYNEQF
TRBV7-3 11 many ASSLLGDSEAF
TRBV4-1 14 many ASSQGGATRFYGYT
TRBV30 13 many AWSVEGGAKNIQY
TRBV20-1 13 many SAAQGAVWDNEQF
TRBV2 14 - ASSVTPSGTTDGYT
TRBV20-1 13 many SARWGLAAYNEQF
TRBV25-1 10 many ASSPGEGTQY
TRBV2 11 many ASSGGSLGEAF
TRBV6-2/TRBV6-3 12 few ASSYSGTRSGQF
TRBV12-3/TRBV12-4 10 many ASSLSVGGYT
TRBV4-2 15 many ASSLTGRSGGTDTQY
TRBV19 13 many ASSIERGGRDTQY
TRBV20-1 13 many SASGVFLSTDTQY
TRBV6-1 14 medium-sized ASSRGQVNSNQPQH
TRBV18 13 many ASSPGWAGKETQY
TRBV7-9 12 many ASSLDRVNTEAF
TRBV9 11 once ASSGGTGNTIY
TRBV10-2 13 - ASSEAGTGGSPLH
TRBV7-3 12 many ASSPGNINTEAF
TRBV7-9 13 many ASSPRTGLGYGYT
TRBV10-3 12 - AISESVGQETQY
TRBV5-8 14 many ASSLMRLASQETQY
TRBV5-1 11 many ASSLLADNEQF
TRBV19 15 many ASRKRTGDSGANVLT
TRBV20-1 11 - SARAQGPGFYT
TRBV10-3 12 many AISESSVPYGYT
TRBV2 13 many ASSESAGGNTEAF
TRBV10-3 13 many AISERPAGEGEAF
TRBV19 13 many ASSIGDREPYEQY
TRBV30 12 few AWTGTGDTGELF
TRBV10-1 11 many ASSGGQGNEQF
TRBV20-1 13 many SARKGTGGSYEQY
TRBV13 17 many ASSALTGTGGLSNQPQH
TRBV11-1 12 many ASSSGTRTGELF
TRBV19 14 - ASSIPGLRGRGGYT
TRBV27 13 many ASSLLGQGVYEQY
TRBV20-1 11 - SLPFGSTDTQY
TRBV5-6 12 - ASSPDRANYGYT
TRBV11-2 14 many ASSSLNDRGTYGYT
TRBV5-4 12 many ASSPRTGANVLT
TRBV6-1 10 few ASRRDSYEQY
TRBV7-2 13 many ASSLAPGGGEKLF
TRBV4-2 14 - ASSQEGQGSYNEQF
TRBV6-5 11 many ASSYRWNSGYT
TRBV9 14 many ASSPGGVNSNQPQH
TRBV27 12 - ASSAGAFNQPQH
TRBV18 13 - ASSRMTQTNTEAF
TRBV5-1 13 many ASSREGTGGNTIY
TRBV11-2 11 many ASSSGTGSGYT
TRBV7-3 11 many ASSLGRAEGYT
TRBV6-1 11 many ASTSRGPGELF
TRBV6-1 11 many ASSLSTGHGYT
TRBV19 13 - ASSIGGEGQETQY